This paragraph reports one T cell receptor (beta chain). Its antigen remains unknown. These data are taken from a study of CD8 T cells in Susac syndrome. RNA was extracted with the RNeasy kit, and a quantity of about 0.45 to 1 ug was reverse transcribed using random hexamers. The authors amplified TCR beta CDR3 across 54 Vbeta and 13 Jbeta using immunoSEQ multiplex PCR. Using its own MiXCR run on the immunoSEQ multiplex PCR reads, TCRdb lists one record per CDR3 protein. The sample shows approximately 100,000 distinct CDR3 sequences, roughly 94% of them seen only once. After removal of 9 bases from V and 2 bases from J, the junction contained 10 bases not matched to a gene. This CDR3 has 14 amino acids. Germline CDR1 SGHRS, CDR2 YFSETQ. Broader study findings: Approximately 16 Susac-specific public clones were found in total CD8+ repertoires and five in CD8+ TEMRA repertoires. CD8+ clonal expansion in Susac was maximal in TEMRA cells and in active patients.

The rearrangement links TRBV5-1 to TRBJ2-7, with TRBD1 identical over 8 bases. This receptor was obtained from a human donor with Susac syndrome. Sequencing was done on a sample of CD8+ T cells from PBMCs. This chain's CDR3 is CATSDGTGAYEQYF. The CDR3 nucleotides read TGCGCCACTTCCGACGGGACAGGCGCCTACGAGCAGTACTTC.